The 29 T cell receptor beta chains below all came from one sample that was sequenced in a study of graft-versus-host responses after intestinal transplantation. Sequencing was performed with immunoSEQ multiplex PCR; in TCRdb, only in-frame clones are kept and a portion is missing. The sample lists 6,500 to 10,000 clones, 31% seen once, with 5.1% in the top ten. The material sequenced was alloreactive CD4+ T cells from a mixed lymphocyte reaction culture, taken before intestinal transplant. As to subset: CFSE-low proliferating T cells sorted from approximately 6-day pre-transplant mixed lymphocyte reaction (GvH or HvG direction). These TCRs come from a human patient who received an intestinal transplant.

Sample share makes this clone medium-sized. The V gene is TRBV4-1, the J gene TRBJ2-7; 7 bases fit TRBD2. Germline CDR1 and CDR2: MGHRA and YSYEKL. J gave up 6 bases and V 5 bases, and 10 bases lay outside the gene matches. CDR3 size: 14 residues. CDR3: CASSVRDYAFEQYF. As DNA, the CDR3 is TGCGCCAGCAGCGTCCGGGACTATGCGTTCGAGCAGTACTTC.

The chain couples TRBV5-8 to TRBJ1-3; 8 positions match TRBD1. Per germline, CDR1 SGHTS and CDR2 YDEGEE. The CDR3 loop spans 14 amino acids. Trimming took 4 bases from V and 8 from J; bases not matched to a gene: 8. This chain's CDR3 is CASSRPGGRDTIYF. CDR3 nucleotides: TGTGCCAGCAGCCGCCCAGGGGGCAGGGACACCATATATTTT.

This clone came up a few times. CDR3 region: CASRQTAVETQYF. CDR3 nucleotide sequence: TGTGCCAGCAGACAGACAGCAGTGGAGACCCAGTACTTC. The V call is TRBV7-9, the J call TRBJ2-5; D perhaps matches TRBD1 (5 bases). This CDR3 has 13 amino acids. V was pared by 6 bases and J by 5 bases, with 13 bases between. Germline assignment: CDR1 SEHNR and CDR2 FQNEAQ (reference sequence).

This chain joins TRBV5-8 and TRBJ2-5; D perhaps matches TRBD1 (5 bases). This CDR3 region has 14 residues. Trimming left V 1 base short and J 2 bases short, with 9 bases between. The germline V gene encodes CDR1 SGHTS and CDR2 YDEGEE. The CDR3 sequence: CASSLWGSQETQYF. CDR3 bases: TGTGCCAGCAGCTTGTGGGGCTCTCAAGAGACCCAGTACTTC.

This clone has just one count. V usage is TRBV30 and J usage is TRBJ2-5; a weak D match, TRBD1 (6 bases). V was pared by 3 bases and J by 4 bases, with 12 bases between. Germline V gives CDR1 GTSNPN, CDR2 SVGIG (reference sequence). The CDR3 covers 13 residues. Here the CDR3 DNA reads TGTGCCTGGAGCCAGGGGCCCAGAGAGACCCAGTACTTC. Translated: CAWSQGPRETQYF.

The DNA of the CDR3 is TGTGCCAGCAGTCGGACAGGGGGGAACACTGAAGCTTTCTTT. Protein sequence: CASSRTGGNTEAFF. V is TRBV6-1 and J is TRBJ1-1; 10 nucleotides agree with TRBD1. V lost 5 bases and J lost 1; bases outside the gene matches: 1. This CDR3 is built from 14 residues. The germline gives CDR1 MNHNS, CDR2 SASEGT.

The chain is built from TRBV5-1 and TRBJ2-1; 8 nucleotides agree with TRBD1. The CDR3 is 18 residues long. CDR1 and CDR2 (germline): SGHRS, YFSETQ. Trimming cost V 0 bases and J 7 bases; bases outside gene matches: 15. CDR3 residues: CASSLALGRGLRGNEQFF. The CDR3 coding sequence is TGCGCCAGCAGCTTGGCGTTAGGCAGGGGGCTCCGGGGGAATGAGCAGTTCTTC. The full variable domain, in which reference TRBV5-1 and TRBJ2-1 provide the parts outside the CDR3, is KAGVTQTPRYLIKTRGQQVTLSCSPISGHRSVSWYQQTPGQGLQFLFEYFSETQRNKGNFPGRFSGRQFSNSRSEMNVSTLELGDSALYLCASSLALGRGLRGNEQFFGPGTRLTVL.

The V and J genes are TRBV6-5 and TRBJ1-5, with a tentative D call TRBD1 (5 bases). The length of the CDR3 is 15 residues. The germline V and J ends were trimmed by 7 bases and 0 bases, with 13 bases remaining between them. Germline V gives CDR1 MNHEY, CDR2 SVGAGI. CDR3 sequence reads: CASKNRGGSNQPQHF. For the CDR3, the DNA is TGTGCCAGCAAAAACCGGGGGGGTAGCAATCAGCCCCAGCATTTT.

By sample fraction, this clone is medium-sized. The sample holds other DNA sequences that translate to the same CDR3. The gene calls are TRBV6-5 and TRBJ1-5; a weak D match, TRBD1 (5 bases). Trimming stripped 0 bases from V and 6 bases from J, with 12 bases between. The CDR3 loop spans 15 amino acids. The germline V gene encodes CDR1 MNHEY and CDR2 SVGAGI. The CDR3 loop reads CASSYSGREGQPQHF. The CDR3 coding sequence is TGTGCCAGCAGTTACTCAGGCAGGGAGGGTCAGCCCCAGCATTTT.

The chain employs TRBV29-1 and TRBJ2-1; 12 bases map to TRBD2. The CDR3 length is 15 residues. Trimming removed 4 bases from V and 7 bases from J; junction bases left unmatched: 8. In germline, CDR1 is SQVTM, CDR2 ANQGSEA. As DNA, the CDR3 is TGCAGCGTTGGTGGACTAGCGGGGTGGGCGAATGAGCAGTTCTTC. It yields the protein CSVGGLAGWANEQFF.

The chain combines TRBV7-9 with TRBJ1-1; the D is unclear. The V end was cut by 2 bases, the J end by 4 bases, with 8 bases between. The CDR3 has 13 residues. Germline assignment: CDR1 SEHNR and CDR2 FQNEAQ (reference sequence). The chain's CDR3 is CASSLSSATEAFF. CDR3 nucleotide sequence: TGTGCCAGCAGCTTAAGTAGTGCCACTGAAGCTTTCTTT.

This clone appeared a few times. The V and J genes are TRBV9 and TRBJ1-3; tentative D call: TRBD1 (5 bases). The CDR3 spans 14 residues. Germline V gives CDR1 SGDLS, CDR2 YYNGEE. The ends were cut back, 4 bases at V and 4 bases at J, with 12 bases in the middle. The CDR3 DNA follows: TGTGCCAGCAGCCCCCTTTGGGGCGGAAACACCATATATTTT. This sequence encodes CASSPLWGGNTIYF.

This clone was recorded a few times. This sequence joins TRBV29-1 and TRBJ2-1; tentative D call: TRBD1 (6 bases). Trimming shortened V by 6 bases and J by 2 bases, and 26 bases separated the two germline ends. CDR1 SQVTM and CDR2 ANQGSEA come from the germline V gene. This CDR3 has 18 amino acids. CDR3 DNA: TGCAGCGTCCCGGGACAACCGGGACCCCTGCTCGCCTACAATGAGCAGTTCTTC. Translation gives CSVPGQPGPLLAYNEQFF.

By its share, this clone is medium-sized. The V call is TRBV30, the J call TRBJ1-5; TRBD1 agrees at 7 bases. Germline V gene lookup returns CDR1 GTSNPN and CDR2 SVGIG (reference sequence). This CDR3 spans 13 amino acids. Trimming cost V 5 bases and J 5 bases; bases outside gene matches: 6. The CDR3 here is CAWATGLDQPQHF. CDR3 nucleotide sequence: TGTGCCTGGGCGACAGGGTTGGATCAGCCCCAGCATTTT.

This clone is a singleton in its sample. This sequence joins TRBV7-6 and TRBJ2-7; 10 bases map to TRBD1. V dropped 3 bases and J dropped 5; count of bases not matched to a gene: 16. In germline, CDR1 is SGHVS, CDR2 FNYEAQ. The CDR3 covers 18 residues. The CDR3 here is CASSFSSGTGATLDEQYF. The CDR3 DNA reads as TGTGCCAGCAGCTTTTCCTCCGGGACAGGGGCGACACTGGACGAGCAGTACTTC.

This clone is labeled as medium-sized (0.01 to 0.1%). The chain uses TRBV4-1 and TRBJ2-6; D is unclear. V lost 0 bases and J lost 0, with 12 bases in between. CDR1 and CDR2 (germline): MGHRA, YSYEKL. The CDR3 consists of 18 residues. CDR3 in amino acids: CASSQESPGPSGANVLTF. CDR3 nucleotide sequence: TGCGCCAGCAGCCAAGAGAGTCCCGGTCCCTCTGGGGCCAACGTCCTGACTTTC.

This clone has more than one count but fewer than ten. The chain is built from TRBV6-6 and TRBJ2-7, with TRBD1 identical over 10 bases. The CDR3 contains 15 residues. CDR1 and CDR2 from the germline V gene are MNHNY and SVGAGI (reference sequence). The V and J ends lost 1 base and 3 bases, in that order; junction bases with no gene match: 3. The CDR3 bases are TGTGCCAGCAGTTACTTCGGACAGGGGGTCTACGAGCAGTACTTC. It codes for CASSYFGQGVYEQYF.

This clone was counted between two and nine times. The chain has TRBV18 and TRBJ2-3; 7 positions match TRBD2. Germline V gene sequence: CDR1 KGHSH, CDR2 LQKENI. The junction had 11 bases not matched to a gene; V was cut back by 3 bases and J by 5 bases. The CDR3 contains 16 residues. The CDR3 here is CASSPLAVGYGDTQYF. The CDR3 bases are TGTGCCAGCTCACCCCTAGCGGTGGGGTACGGAGATACGCAGTATTTT.

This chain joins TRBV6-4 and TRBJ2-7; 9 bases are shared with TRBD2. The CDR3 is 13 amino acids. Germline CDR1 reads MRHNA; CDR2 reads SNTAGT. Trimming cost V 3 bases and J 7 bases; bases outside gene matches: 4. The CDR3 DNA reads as TGTGCCAGCAGTGAGGCGGGGGGGGTAGAGCAGTACTTC. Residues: CASSEAGGVEQYF.

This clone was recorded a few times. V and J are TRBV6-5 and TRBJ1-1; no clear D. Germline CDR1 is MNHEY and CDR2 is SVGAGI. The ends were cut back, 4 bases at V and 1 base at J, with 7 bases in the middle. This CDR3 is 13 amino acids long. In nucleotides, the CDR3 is TGTGCCAGCAGTTTCGTGGCGAACACTGAAGCTTTCTTT. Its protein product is CASSFVANTEAFF.

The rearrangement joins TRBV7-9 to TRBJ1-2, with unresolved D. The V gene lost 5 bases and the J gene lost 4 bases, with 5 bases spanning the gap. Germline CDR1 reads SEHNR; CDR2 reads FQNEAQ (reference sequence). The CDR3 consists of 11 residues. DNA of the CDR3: TGTGCCAGCAGCCCGGTCTATGGCTACACCTTC. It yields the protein CASSPVYGYTF.

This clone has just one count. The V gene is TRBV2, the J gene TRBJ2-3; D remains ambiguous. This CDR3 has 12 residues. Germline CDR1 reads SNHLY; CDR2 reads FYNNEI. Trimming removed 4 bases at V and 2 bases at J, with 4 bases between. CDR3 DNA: TGTGCCAGCAGTGTCTACACAGATACGCAGTATTTT. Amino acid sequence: CASSVYTDTQYF.

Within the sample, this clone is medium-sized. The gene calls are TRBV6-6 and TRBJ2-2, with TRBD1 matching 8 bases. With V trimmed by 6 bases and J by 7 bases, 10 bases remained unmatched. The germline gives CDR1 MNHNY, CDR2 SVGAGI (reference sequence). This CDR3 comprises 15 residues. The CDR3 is CASSPEDRVSGELFF. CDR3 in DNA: TGTGCCAGCAGCCCCGAGGACAGGGTGAGCGGGGAGCTGTTTTTT.

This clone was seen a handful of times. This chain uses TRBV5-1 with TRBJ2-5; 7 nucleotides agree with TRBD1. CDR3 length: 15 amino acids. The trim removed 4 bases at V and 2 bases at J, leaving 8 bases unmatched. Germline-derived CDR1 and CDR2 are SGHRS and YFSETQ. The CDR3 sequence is CASSKTGWGQETQYF. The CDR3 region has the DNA TGCGCCAGCAGCAAGACAGGGTGGGGGCAAGAGACCCAGTACTTC.

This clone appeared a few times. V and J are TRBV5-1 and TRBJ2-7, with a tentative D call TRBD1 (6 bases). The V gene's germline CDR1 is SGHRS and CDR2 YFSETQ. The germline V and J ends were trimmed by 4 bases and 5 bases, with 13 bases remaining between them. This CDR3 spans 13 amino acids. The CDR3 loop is CASSEQGWNEQYF. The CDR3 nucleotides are TGCGCCAGCAGCGAACAGGGATGGAACGAGCAGTACTTC.

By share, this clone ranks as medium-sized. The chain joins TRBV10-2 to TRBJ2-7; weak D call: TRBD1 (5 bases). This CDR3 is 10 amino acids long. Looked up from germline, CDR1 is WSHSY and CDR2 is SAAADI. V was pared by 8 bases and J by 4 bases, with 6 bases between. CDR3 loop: CASGAYEQYF. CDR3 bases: TGCGCCAGCGGGGCGTACGAGCAGTACTTC.

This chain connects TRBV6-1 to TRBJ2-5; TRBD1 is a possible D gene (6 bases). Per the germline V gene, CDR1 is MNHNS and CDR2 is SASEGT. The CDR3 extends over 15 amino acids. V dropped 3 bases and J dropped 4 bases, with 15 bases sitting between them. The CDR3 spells CASSDGQGQGETQYF. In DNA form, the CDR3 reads TGTGCCAGCAGTGATGGTCAGGGACAAGGAGAGACCCAGTACTTC.

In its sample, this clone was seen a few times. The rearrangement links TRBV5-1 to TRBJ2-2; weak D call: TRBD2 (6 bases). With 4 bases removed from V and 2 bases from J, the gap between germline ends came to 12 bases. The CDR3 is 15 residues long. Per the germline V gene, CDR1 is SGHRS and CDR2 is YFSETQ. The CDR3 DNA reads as TGCGCCAGCAGCCTGGGACTCCGAAACACCGGGGAGCTGTTTTTT. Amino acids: CASSLGLRNTGELFF.

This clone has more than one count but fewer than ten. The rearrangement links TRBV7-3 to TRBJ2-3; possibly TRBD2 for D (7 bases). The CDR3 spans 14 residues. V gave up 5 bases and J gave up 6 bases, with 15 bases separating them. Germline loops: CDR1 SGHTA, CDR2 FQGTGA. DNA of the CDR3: TGTGCCAGCAGCCGCCGGGGGGCGGGGGATACGCAGTATTTT. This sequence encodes CASSRRGAGDTQYF.